This is a list of T cell receptor beta chains from one sample in a study of human T cells and chemical hapten exposure. TCRdb redid the calling of the RACE reads with MiXCR, one entry per CDR3 protein. The sample records about 65,000 distinct CDR3 sequences, approximately 6.5% being singletons. Sequencing was performed on whole blood. These TCRs come from a female donor in good health. Some clones in this sample may be carry-over from other donors' samples. Both conserved end residues are part of each CDR3. The D gene is left open where the match is weak. Only part of the rows carry a size: once, few, many, or a class if the clone is expanded.

CDR3aa	CDR3nt	d_gene	abundance	v_gene	j_gene
CASAQSLFSGNTIYF	TGTGCCAGCGCGCAGTCCCTGTTCTCTGGAAACACCATATATTTT	-	many	TRBV5-5	TRBJ1-3
CATSRADRLDTQYF	TGTGCCACCAGCAGAGCCGATCGATTAGATACGCAGTATTTT	-	few	TRBV15	TRBJ2-3
CASSLQGANQPQHF	TGTGCCAGTAGTCTCCAGGGGGCAAATCAGCCCCAGCATTTT	TRBD1	many	TRBV19	TRBJ1-5
CASRELGGGTDTQYF	TGTGCCAGCAGAGAGTTAGGGGGAGGTACAGATACGCAGTATTTT	-	few	TRBV2	TRBJ2-3
CASSPTSSGRETQYF	TGTGCCAGCAGTCCAACCTCTAGCGGGAGGGAGACCCAGTACTTC	TRBD2	many	TRBV28	TRBJ2-5
CASSLHTGGTRSGYTF	TGTGCCAGCAGTTTACATACAGGGGGCACTAGGAGTGGCTACACCTTC	TRBD1	-	TRBV12-3/TRBV12-4	TRBJ1-2
CASRSPGFEAFF	TGTGCCAGCAGGTCTCCGGGATTTGAAGCTTTCTTT	-	-	TRBV6-1	TRBJ1-1
CASSQEFAREYTGELFF	TGCGCCAGCAGCCAAGAATTTGCAAGAGAGTACACCGGGGAGCTGTTTTTT	-	many	TRBV4-1	TRBJ2-2
CASSYSGGTETQYF	TGTGCCAGCAGTTATTCCGGGGGGACGGAGACCCAGTACTTC	TRBD2	-	TRBV27	TRBJ2-5
CASSFSRSSTDTQYF	TGTGCCAGCAGCTTTAGCCGTTCTAGCACAGATACGCAGTATTTT	-	few	TRBV7-2	TRBJ2-3
CASSLLSGSMTDTQYF	TGTGCCAGCAGTTTATTGTCCGGGTCTATGACAGATACGCAGTATTTT	-	few	TRBV28	TRBJ2-3
CASSFTGSGNTIYF	TGTGCCAGCAGTTTTACAGGGTCTGGAAACACCATATATTTT	-	many	TRBV6-1	TRBJ1-3
CSAPLSYEQYF	TGCAGTGCTCCGCTATCCTACGAGCAGTACTTC	-	many	TRBV20-1	TRBJ2-7
CASSPTYSGTTYEQYF	TGTGCCAGCAGCCCTACCTATAGCGGGACGACCTACGAGCAGTACTTC	TRBD2	many	TRBV4-2	TRBJ2-7
CASSFSGEGYEQYF	TGTGCCAGCAGCTTCTCCGGGGAGGGATACGAGCAGTACTTC	TRBD2	many	TRBV7-2	TRBJ2-7
CASSQRTGLYEQYF	TGTGCCAGCAGCCAGAGGACAGGGCTTTACGAGCAGTACTTC	TRBD1	many	TRBV16	TRBJ2-7
CASSLGDRGYEQYF	TGTGCCAGCAGCTTAGGAGACAGGGGTTACGAGCAGTACTTC	TRBD1	few	TRBV7-9	TRBJ2-7
CASSLDTTAAYEQYF	TGTGCCAGCAGCTTAGATACGACCGCAGCCTACGAGCAGTACTTC	-	-	TRBV7-9	TRBJ2-7
CASSQDLTAYLTDTQYF	TGTGCCAGCAGCCAAGATTTGACTGCCTACCTCACAGATACGCAGTATTTT	-	many	TRBV14	TRBJ2-3
CASTISGRNYEQYF	TGTGCCAGCACTATTAGCGGGAGGAACTACGAGCAGTACTTC	TRBD2	many	TRBV28	TRBJ2-7
CAISEFPGQTIGNTIYF	TGTGCCATCAGTGAGTTCCCCGGACAGACAATTGGAAACACCATATATTTT	-	-	TRBV10-3	TRBJ1-3
CASSRQAPEPQYF	TGTGCCAGCTCTCGTCAGGCCCCGGAACCGCAGTATTTT	-	many	TRBV18	TRBJ2-3
CASSPPMGANTEAFF	TGTGCCAGCTCACCACCCATGGGCGCGAACACTGAAGCTTTCTTT	-	few	TRBV18	TRBJ1-1